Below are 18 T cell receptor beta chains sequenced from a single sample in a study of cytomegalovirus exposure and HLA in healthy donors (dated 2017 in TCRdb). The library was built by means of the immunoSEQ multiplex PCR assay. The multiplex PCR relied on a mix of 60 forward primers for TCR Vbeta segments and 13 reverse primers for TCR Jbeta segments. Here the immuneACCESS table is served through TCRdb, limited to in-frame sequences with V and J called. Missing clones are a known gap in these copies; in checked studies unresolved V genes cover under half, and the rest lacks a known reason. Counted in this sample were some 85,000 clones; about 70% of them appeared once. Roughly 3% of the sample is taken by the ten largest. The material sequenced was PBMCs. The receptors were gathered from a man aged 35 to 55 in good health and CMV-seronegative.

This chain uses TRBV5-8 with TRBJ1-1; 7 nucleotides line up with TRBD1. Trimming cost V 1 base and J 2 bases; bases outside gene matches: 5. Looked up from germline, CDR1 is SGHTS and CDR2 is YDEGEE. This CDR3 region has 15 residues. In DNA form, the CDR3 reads TGTGCCAGCAGCTTGAGACAGGGAGTTAACACTGAAGCTTTCTTT. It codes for CASSLRQGVNTEAFF. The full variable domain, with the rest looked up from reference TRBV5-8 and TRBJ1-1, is EAGVTQSPTHLIKTRGQQATLRCSPISGHTSVYWYQQALGLGLQFLLWYDEGEERNRGNFPPRFSGRQFPNYSSELNVNALELEDSALYLCASSLRQGVNTEAFFGQGTRLTVV.

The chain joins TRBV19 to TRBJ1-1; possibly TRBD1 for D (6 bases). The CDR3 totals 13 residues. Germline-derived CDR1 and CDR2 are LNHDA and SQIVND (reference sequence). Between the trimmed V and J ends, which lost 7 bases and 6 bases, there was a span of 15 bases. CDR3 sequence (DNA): TGTGCCAGTAAGAGGACAGTCTCGTCTGAAGCTTTCTTT. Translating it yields CASKRTVSSEAFF.

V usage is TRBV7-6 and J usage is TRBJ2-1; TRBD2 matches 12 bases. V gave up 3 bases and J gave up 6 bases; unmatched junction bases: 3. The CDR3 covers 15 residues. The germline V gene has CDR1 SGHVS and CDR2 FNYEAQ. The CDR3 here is CASSLTSGGGNEQFF. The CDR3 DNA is TGTGCCAGCAGCTTGACTAGCGGGGGTGGCAATGAGCAGTTCTTC.

CDR3 coding DNA: TGTGCCAGCAGCGTAGACAATCTGAACACTGAAGCTTTCTTT. Translated, it gives CASSVDNLNTEAFF. The chain links TRBV9 to TRBJ1-1, with no clear D. Trimming removed 0 bases from V and 0 bases from J, with 6 bases in between. The CDR3 covers 14 residues. Germline CDR1 and CDR2: SGDLS and YYNGEE.

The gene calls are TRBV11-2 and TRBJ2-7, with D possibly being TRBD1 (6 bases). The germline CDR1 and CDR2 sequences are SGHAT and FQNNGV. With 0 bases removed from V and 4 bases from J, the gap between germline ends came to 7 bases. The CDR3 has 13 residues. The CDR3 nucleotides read TGTGCCAGCAGCTTAGACAGGGGATACGAGCAGTACTTC. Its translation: CASSLDRGYEQYF. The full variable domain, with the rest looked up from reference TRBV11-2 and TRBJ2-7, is EAGVAQSPRYKIIEKRQSVAFWCNPISGHATLYWYQQILGQGPKLLIQFQNNGVVDDSQLPKDRFSAERLKGVDSTLKIQPAKLEDSAVYLCASSLDRGYEQYFGPGTRLTVT.

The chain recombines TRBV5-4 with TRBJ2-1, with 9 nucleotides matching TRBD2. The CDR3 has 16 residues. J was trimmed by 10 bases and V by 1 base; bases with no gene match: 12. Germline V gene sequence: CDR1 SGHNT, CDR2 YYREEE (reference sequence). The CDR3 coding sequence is TGTGCCAGCAGCTTGACTATGCGCGGGGGGGCCGACGAGCAGTTCTTC. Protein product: CASSLTMRGGADEQFF. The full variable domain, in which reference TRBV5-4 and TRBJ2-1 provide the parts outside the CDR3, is ETGVTQSPTHLIKTRGQQVTLRCSSQSGHNTVSWYQQALGQGPQFIFQYYREEENGRGNFPPRFSGLQFPNYSSELNVNALELDDSALYLCASSLTMRGGADEQFFGPGTRLTVL.

CDR3: CASSSDRGFTGELFF. The DNA of the CDR3 is TGTGCCAGCAGTTCGGACAGGGGGTTCACCGGGGAGCTGTTTTTT. The gene calls are TRBV6-5 and TRBJ2-2, with 10 positions matching TRBD1. Germline trimming cut 4 bases from V and 4 bases from J; bases unmatched to any gene: 3. Germline CDR1 is MNHEY and CDR2 is SVGAGI. This CDR3 is 15 amino acids long.

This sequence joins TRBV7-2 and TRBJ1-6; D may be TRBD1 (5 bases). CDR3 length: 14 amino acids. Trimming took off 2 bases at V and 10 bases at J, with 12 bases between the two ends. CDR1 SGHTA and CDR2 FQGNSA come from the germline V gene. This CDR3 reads CASSLFQGSSPLHF. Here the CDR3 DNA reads TGTGCCAGCAGCTTATTTCAGGGCAGCTCACCCCTCCACTTT.

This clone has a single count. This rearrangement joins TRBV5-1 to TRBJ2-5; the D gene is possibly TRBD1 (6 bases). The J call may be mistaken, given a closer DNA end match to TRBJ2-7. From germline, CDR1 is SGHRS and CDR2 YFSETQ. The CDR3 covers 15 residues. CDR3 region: CASSSGSQGPYEQYF. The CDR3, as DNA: TGCGCCAGCAGTTCCGGGTCACAGGGTCCCTACGAGCAGTACTTC.

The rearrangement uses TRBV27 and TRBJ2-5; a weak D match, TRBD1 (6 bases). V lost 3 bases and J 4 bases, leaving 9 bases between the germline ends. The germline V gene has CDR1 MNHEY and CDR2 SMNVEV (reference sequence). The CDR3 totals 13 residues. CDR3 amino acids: CASSFRGGETQYF. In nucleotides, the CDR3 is TGTGCCAGCAGTTTCCGAGGGGGAGAGACCCAGTACTTC.

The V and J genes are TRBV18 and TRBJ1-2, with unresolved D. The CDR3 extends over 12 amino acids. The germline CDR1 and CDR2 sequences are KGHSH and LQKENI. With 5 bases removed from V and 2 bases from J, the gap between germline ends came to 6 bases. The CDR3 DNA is TGTGCCAGCTCAGGACTGAACTATGGCTACACCTTC. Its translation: CASSGLNYGYTF.

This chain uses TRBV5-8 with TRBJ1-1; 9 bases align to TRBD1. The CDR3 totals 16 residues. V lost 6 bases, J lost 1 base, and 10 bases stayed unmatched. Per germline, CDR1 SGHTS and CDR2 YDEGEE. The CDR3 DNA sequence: TGTGCCAGCACCCCTGACAGGGGGGAAAGGAACACTGAAGCTTTCTTT. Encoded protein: CASTPDRGERNTEAFF.

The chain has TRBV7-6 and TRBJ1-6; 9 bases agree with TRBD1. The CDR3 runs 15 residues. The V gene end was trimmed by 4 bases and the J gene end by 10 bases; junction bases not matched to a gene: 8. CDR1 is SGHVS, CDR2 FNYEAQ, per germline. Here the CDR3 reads CASSSRDRAESPLHF. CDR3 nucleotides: TGTGCCAGCAGCTCTCGGGACAGGGCTGAGTCACCCCTCCACTTT.

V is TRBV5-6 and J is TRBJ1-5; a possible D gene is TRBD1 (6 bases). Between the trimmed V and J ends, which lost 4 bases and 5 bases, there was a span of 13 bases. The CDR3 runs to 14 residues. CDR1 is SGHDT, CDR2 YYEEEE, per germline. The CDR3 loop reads CASSLGTNYQPQHF. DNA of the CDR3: TGTGCCAGCAGCCTCGGGACAAATTATCAGCCCCAGCATTTT.

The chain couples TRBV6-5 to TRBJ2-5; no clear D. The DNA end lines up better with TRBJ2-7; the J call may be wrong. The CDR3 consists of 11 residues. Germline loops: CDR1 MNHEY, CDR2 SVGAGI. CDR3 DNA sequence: TGTGCCAGCAGCCACCACTACGAGCAGTACTTC. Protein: CASSHHYEQYF.

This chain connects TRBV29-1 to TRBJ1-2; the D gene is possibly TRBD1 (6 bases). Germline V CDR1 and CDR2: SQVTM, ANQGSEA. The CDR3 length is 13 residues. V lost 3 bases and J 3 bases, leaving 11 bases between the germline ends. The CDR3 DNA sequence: TGCAGCGTTGAGGGGGCCGTCGACTATGGCTACACCTTC. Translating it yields CSVEGAVDYGYTF.

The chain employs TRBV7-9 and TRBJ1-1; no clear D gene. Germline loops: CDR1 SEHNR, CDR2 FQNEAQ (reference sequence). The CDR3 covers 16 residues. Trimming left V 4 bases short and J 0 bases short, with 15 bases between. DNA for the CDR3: TGTGCCAGCAGCTCCCCAGAATTTTATTTGAACACTGAAGCTTTCTTT. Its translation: CASSSPEFYLNTEAFF.

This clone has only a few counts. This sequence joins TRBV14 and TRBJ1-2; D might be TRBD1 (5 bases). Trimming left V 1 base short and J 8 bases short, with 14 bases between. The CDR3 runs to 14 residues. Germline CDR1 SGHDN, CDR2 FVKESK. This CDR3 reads CASSQGSGFLGYTF. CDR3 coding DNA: TGTGCCAGCAGCCAAGGGTCAGGGTTCTTGGGCTACACCTTC.